What follows are 3 T cell receptor beta chains derived from one specimen sequenced in a study of shared clonotypes between healthy human individuals. Method: immunoSEQ multiplex PCR; TCRdb's copy keeps in-frame clones and lacks some. The sample yields about 470,000 clones, roughly 80% seen once. The sequenced sample consisted of PBMCs. These receptors all come from a middle-aged woman in good health. Some clones in this sample may be carry-over from other donors' samples.

The chain employs TRBV5-4 and TRBJ1-2; 10 nucleotides agree with TRBD1. The germline gives CDR1 SGHNT, CDR2 YYREEE (reference sequence). V lost 4 bases and J lost 8; bases outside the gene matches: 11. The CDR3 is 15 residues long. The CDR3 region has the DNA TGTGCCAGCAGCACGGGACAGGGGCCCCTCCGGGGCTACACCTTC. It is translated as CASSTGQGPLRGYTF. Looking up the rest from reference TRBV5-4 and TRBJ1-2 gives the full variable domain: ETGVTQSPTHLIKTRGQQVTLRCSSQSGHNTVSWYQQALGQGPQFIFQYYREEENGRGNFPPRFSGLQFPNYSSELNVNALELDDSALYLCASSTGQGPLRGYTFGSGTRLTVV.

This clone was observed many times. Here the CDR3 reads CASSFTSGRAPSTQYF. CDR3 in DNA: TGTGCCAGCAGCTTCACTAGCGGGAGGGCCCCTAGTACGCAGTATTTT. The chain carries TRBV7-6 and TRBJ2-3; 13 bases are shared with TRBD2. This CDR3 is built from 16 residues. Looked up from germline, CDR1 is SGHVS and CDR2 is FNYEAQ. V shed 3 bases, J shed 8 bases, and the junction held 8 bases outside the gene matches.

This chain links TRBV18 with TRBJ2-6; possibly TRBD1 for D (9 bases). The CDR3 covers 20 residues. Germline lookup yields CDR1 KGHSH and CDR2 LQKENI. V lost 1 base and J 0 bases, leaving 19 bases between the germline ends. CDR3 region: CASSPLLAGQGLSGANVLTF. The CDR3 DNA is TGTGCCAGCTCACCACTTTTAGCGGGACAGGGACTCTCTGGGGCCAACGTCCTGACTTTC.